The T cell receptor beta chain under discussion was sequenced for a study of blood T cell repertoires in COVID-19. CDR1 and CDR2 from the germline V gene are SGHDN and FVKESK. The CDR3 totals 17 residues. The germline V and J ends were trimmed by 4 bases and 10 bases, with 23 bases remaining between them. Two consecutive negative NP/OP PCR tests, clearance, or resolved symptoms defined Cohort 3 recovery. Only in-frame clones appear in the TCRdb table, and some are missing; sequencing was by immunoSEQ multiplex PCR. The table includes roughly 140,000 clones, around 81% detected once. The rearrangement links TRBV14 to TRBJ1-6, with D maybe TRBD1 (6 bases). The material sequenced was PBMCs or T cells enriched from blood (not recorded which). The sequence was collected from a woman aged 35 to 49 who had recovered from COVID-19. As DNA, the CDR3 is TGTGCCAGCAGCCGTATCAGGAGCGGTACCGGACAGTCACCCCTCCACTTT. Translating gives CASSRIRSGTGQSPLHF.